Many counts were recorded for the clone carrying this TCR beta chain. No antigen is known for it. Source material for PBMCs was more than 7.5 ml fresh peripheral blood. The CDR3 consists of 14 residues. Losses at the gene ends were 3 bases for V and 10 bases for J; bases not matched to a gene: 9. Germline CDR1 reads KGHSH; CDR2 reads LQKENI. This entry is derived from a study of T cells in Graves' hyperthyroidism and ophthalmopathy. Study-wide context: Before treatment of any kind, peripheral blood was taken at initial diagnosis.

Study results and limitations: Blood also showed most of the thyroid clonotypes that were expanded above 0.001.

From RNA transcripts, TCR beta CDR3 regions were amplified. The HTBI primer set drove a first-round RT-PCR of the TCR CDR3. TCRdb itself ran the multiplex PCR reads through MiXCR, one entry per CDR3 protein. Of approximately 300,000 distinct CDR3 sequences listed, 16% were seen once; the top ten hold around 33%. This chain connects TRBV18 to TRBJ2-1; TRBD1 matches at 7 bases. The clonotype originates from a man aged 25-45 years with Graves' hyperthyroidism. Sample: blood. CDR3 in amino acids: CASSPAVTRGEQFF. CDR3 in DNA: TGTGCCAGCTCACCGGCGGTGACCAGGGGGGAGCAGTTCTTC. Filled out from reference TRBV18 and TRBJ2-1, the complete variable domain reads NAGVMQNPRHLVRRRGQEARLRCSPMKGHSHVYWYRQLPEEGLKFMVYLQKENIIDESGMPKERFSAEFPKEGPSILRIQQVVRGDSAAYFCASSPAVTRGEQFFGPGTRLTVL.